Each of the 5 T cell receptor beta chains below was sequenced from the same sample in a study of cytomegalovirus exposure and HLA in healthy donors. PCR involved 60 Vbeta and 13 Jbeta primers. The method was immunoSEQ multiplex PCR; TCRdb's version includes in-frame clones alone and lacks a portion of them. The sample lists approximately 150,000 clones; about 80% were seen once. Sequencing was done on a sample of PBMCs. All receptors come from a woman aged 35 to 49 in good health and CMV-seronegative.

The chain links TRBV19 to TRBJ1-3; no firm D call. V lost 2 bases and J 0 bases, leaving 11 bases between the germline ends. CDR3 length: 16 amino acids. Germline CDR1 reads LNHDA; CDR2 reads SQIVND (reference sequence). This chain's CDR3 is CASSIYPRDSGNTIYF. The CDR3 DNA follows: TGTGCCAGTAGTATATACCCTCGGGACTCTGGAAACACCATATATTTT.

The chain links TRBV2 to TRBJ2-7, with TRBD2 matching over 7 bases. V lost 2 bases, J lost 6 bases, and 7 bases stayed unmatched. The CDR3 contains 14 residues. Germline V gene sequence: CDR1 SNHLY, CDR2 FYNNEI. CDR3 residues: CASSEWGRAAEQYF. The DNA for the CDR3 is TGTGCCAGCAGTGAATGGGGGAGGGCCGCCGAGCAGTACTTC.

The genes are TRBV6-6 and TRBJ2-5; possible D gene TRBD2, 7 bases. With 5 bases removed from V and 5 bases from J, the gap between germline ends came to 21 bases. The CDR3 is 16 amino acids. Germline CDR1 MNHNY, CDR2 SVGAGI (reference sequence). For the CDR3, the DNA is TGTGCCAGCAGTACACTAGGAGGGGGGGCGCACGAGACCCAGTACTTC. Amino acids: CASSTLGGGAHETQYF.

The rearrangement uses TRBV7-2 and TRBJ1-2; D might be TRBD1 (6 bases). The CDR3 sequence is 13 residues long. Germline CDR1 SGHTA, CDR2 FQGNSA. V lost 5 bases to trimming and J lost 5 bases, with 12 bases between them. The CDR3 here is CASSHGQNYGYTF. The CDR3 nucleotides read TGTGCCAGCAGCCACGGACAGAATTATGGCTACACCTTC.

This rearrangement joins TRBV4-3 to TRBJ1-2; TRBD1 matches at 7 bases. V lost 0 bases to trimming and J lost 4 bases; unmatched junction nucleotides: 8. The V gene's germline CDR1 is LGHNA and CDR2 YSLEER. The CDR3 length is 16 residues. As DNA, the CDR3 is TGCGCCAGCAGCCAAGATACACAAGGGGGCGCCTATGGCTACACCTTC. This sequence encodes CASSQDTQGGAYGYTF.